One sample yielded the 17 T cell receptor beta chains listed below, sequenced in a study of blood T cell repertoires in COVID-19. The protocol was immunoSEQ multiplex PCR, while the TCRdb copy is restricted to in-frame clones and leaves out a portion. The table has about 48,000 clones, around 86% seen once. The source material was peripheral blood. The receptors come from a woman older than 75 with COVID-19, enrolled during active disease.

This rearrangement joins TRBV7-9 to TRBJ2-7; 8 bases line up with TRBD1. Germline CDR1 reads SEHNR; CDR2 reads FQNEAQ (reference sequence). J gave up 3 bases and V 5 bases, and 6 bases lay outside the gene matches. This CDR3 is 14 amino acids long. CDR3 coding DNA: TGTGCCAGCAGCCACGCAGGGGGCGTCTACGAGCAGTACTTC. It yields the protein CASSHAGGVYEQYF. Variable domain in full (rest from reference TRBV7-9 and TRBJ2-7): DTGVSQNPRHKITKRGQNVTFRCDPISEHNRLYWYRQTLGQGPEFLTYFQNEAQLEKSRLLSDRFSAERPKGSFSTLEIQRTEQGDSAMYLCASSHAGGVYEQYFGPGTRLTVT.

In DNA form, the CDR3 reads TGTGCCAGTAGTCCCAGTCCTTCTAATCAGCCCCAGCATTTT. This gives the protein CASSPSPSNQPQHF. This chain uses TRBV19 with TRBJ1-5; D uncertain. The length of the CDR3 is 14 residues. The V end lost 5 bases, the J end lost 4 bases, and 12 bases lay between the germline ends. Germline V gene sequence: CDR1 LNHDA, CDR2 SQIVND (reference sequence).

This clone was seen just once. V gene TRBV3-1 (or the pseudogene TRBV3-2) combines with J gene TRBJ2-1; maybe TRBD2 (5 bases). In germline, CDR1 is LGHDT, CDR2 YNNKEL (reference sequence). Trimming left V 1 base short and J 0 bases short, with 7 bases between. The CDR3 is 15 amino acids. Here the CDR3 DNA reads TGTGCCAGCAGCCAAGCCCGGGGCTCCTACAATGAGCAGTTCTTC. This translates into CASSQARGSYNEQFF.

V gene TRBV24-1 combines with J gene TRBJ1-2; D may be TRBD1 (5 bases). The length of the CDR3 is 13 residues. With 0 bases removed from V and 8 bases from J, the gap between germline ends came to 9 bases. The V gene's germline CDR1 is KGHDR and CDR2 SFDVKD. For the CDR3, the DNA is TGTGCCACCAGTGATTTGTGGGGCGCAGGCTACACCTTC. This gives the protein CATSDLWGAGYTF.

The chain joins TRBV7-2 to TRBJ1-6; 8 nucleotides match TRBD1. Trimming cost V 5 bases and J 1 base; bases outside gene matches: 1. Germline lookup yields CDR1 SGHTA and CDR2 FQGNSA. CDR3 length: 15 residues. The CDR3 sequence: CASSGQGSYNSPLHF. The CDR3 region has the DNA TGTGCCAGCAGCGGACAGGGATCCTATAATTCACCCCTCCACTTT. Full variable domain (rest looked up from reference TRBV7-2 and TRBJ1-6): GAGVSQSPSNKVTEKGKDVELRCDPISGHTALYWYRQSLGQGLEFLIYFQGNSAPDKSGLPSDRFSAERTGGSVSTLTIQRTQQEDSAVYLCASSGQGSYNSPLHFGNGTRLTVT.

V and J are TRBV6-6 and TRBJ1-1; a possible D gene is TRBD1 (6 bases). This CDR3 has 15 amino acids. V was cut by 2 bases and J by 5 bases, with 15 bases left in between. Germline-derived CDR1 and CDR2 are MNHNY and SVGAGI (reference sequence). DNA for the CDR3: TGTGCCAGCAGTTACCCCCGGACAGTGGGGACTGAAGCTTTCTTT. This sequence encodes CASSYPRTVGTEAFF.

A single count supports this clone. The chain is built from TRBV6-5 and TRBJ1-2; maybe TRBD1 (5 bases). Trimming stripped 4 bases from V and 2 bases from J, with 14 bases between. CDR3 length equals 15 residues. The germline V gene encodes CDR1 MNHEY and CDR2 SVGAGI. The CDR3 DNA follows: TGTGCCAGCAGTTTCCTCAGGGCCCAAAACTATGGCTACACCTTC. Amino acids: CASSFLRAQNYGYTF.

The chain is built from TRBV5-5 and TRBJ1-2; TRBD1 agrees at 9 bases. Germline V gene lookup returns CDR1 SGHKS and CDR2 YYEKEE (reference sequence). Trimming took 3 bases from V and 10 from J; bases not matched to a gene: 7. The CDR3 length is 13 residues. CDR3 sequence (DNA): TGTGCCAGCAGCTCCGGGACAGGGATGCCCTACACCTTC. It translates to CASSSGTGMPYTF.

This chain uses TRBV28 with TRBJ2-7; 9 nucleotides match TRBD1. Germline V gives CDR1 MDHEN, CDR2 SYDVKM. J lost 1 base, V lost 5 bases, and 6 bases had no gene match. The CDR3 sequence is 15 residues long. The CDR3 loop reads CASSPAGTGSYEQYF. Written as DNA, the CDR3 is TGTGCCAGCAGTCCTGCCGGGACAGGGTCCTACGAGCAGTACTTC.

The V and J genes are TRBV30 and TRBJ2-3, with D possibly matching TRBD1 (5 bases). V lost 0 bases and J lost 0, with 13 bases in between. The CDR3 consists of 16 residues. CDR1 and CDR2 from the germline V gene are GTSNPN and SVGIG (reference sequence). DNA for the CDR3: TGTGCCTGGAGTGTAGGGGCAGACCCTAGCACAGATACGCAGTATTTT. Translated, it gives CAWSVGADPSTDTQYF.

The CDR3 DNA reads as TGTGCCAGCAGCCAGGCTCAGGGGAACACCGGGGAGCTGTTTTTT. This encodes CASSQAQGNTGELFF. The V and J genes are TRBV14 and TRBJ2-2, with D tentatively TRBD1 (5 bases). This CDR3 spans 15 amino acids. V gave up 3 bases and J gave up 1 base, with 9 bases separating them. Germline V gene sequence: CDR1 SGHDN, CDR2 FVKESK.

V gene TRBV5-1 combines with J gene TRBJ2-1; maybe TRBD2 (6 bases). This CDR3 is built from 14 residues. The V end lost 7 bases, the J end lost 0 bases, and 11 bases lay between the germline ends. CDR1 SGHRS and CDR2 YFSETQ come from the germline V gene. CDR3 residues: CASRDGSSYNEQFF. The CDR3 coding sequence is TGCGCCAGCCGCGACGGGAGCTCCTACAATGAGCAGTTCTTC.

The V and J genes are TRBV5-1 and TRBJ1-2; the D is unclear. Trimming took off 4 bases at V and 6 bases at J, with 19 bases between the two ends. The CDR3 loop spans 15 amino acids. Germline lookup yields CDR1 SGHRS and CDR2 YFSETQ. The DNA of the CDR3 is TGCGCCAGCAGCACCGCGGATCCCCTAAGGAATGGCTACACCTTC. It codes for CASSTADPLRNGYTF.

The chain carries TRBV6-5 and TRBJ1-1; D uncertain. Looked up from germline, CDR1 is MNHEY and CDR2 is SVGAGI. The CDR3 is 14 amino acids. The V end lost 0 bases, the J end lost 0 bases, and 5 bases lay between the germline ends. CDR3 protein: CASSYSWLNTEAFF. The CDR3 region has the DNA TGTGCCAGCAGTTACTCCTGGCTGAACACTGAAGCTTTCTTT.

The CDR3 DNA follows: TGTGCCAGCTCACCCGGGACAGCCGATCAGCCCCAGCATTTT. It yields the protein CASSPGTADQPQHF. The rearrangement uses TRBV18 and TRBJ1-5; 7 bases align to TRBD1. After removal of 3 bases from V and 5 bases from J, the junction contained 4 bases not matched to a gene. Looked up from germline, CDR1 is KGHSH and CDR2 is LQKENI. The CDR3 extends over 14 amino acids. The full variable domain, with the rest looked up from reference TRBV18 and TRBJ1-5, is NAGVMQNPRHLVRRRGQEARLRCSPMKGHSHVYWYRQLPEEGLKFMVYLQKENIIDESGMPKERFSAEFPKEGPSILRIQQVVRGDSAAYFCASSPGTADQPQHFGDGTRLSIL.

The genes are TRBV10-1 and TRBJ1-1; 7 positions match TRBD1. This CDR3 spans 15 amino acids. V shed 0 bases, J shed 3 bases, and the junction held 4 bases outside the gene matches. CDR1 WNHNN and CDR2 SYGVQD come from the germline V gene (reference sequence). The chain's CDR3 is CASSESPGQYTEAFF. CDR3 coding DNA: TGCGCCAGCAGTGAGTCTCCGGGACAGTACACTGAAGCTTTCTTT.

V usage is TRBV11-3 and J usage is TRBJ2-5, with 9 nucleotides matching TRBD1. J was trimmed by 4 bases and V by 1 base; bases with no gene match: 10. The CDR3 is 17 residues long. The germline V gene encodes CDR1 SGHNT and CDR2 YENEEA. This chain's CDR3 is CASSLGLVQGAGETQYF. DNA of the CDR3: TGTGCCAGCAGCTTAGGCTTGGTACAGGGGGCTGGAGAGACCCAGTACTTC. The entire variable domain, with the rest obtained from reference TRBV11-3 and TRBJ2-5, is as follows: EAGVVQSPRYKIIEKKQPVAFWCNPISGHNTLYWYLQNLGQGPELLIRYENEEAVDDSQLPKDRFSAERLKGVDSTLKIQPAELGDSAVYLCASSLGLVQGAGETQYFGPGTRLLVL.